A selection of T cell receptor beta chains follows, all from one sample in a study of beta chain features in type 1 diabetes. Libraries were prepared by immunoSEQ multiplex PCR; TCRdb keeps only in-frame clonotypes and omits some of them. The sample has 860,000 or so clones, roughly a sixth seen once. Sequencing was done on a sample of naive CD4+ T cells from blood. The receptors stem from a woman aged 18-29 years in good health. Both conserved end residues are part of each CDR3. A D gene is named only where the DNA matches it firmly. Rows give clone size only sometimes, using once, few, many, or a class for an expanded clone.

abundance: -
d_gene: TRBD2
v_gene: TRBV29-1
j_gene: TRBJ2-5
len: 12
CDR3aa: CSVTSGEETQYF
CDR3nt: TGCAGCGTAACTAGCGGAGAAGAGACCCAGTACTTC

abundance: -
d_gene: TRBD2
v_gene: TRBV6-5
j_gene: TRBJ2-3
len: 14
CDR3aa: CASSYSGSGDTQYF
CDR3nt: TGTGCCAGCAGCTACAGCGGGAGTGGGGATACGCAGTATTTT

abundance: -
d_gene: -
v_gene: TRBV9
j_gene: TRBJ2-1
len: 14
CDR3aa: CASSVGGGNHEQFF
CDR3nt: TGTGCCAGCAGCGTAGGGGGTGGGAACCATGAGCAGTTCTTC

abundance: -
d_gene: -
v_gene: TRBV15
j_gene: TRBJ1-5
len: 14
CDR3aa: CATSRQGFNQPQHF
CDR3nt: TGTGCCACCAGCAGACAGGGATTCAATCAGCCCCAGCATTTT

abundance: -
d_gene: -
v_gene: TRBV28
j_gene: TRBJ2-1
len: 14
CDR3aa: CASSLGRVHNEQFF
CDR3nt: TGTGCCAGCAGTTTAGGGCGGGTCCACAATGAGCAGTTCTTC

abundance: -
d_gene: -
v_gene: TRBV28
j_gene: TRBJ1-1
len: 14
CDR3aa: CASSSPGLGTEAFF
CDR3nt: TGTGCCAGCAGTTCACCAGGGTTGGGCACTGAAGCTTTCTTT

abundance: -
d_gene: -
v_gene: TRBV7-2
j_gene: TRBJ2-3
len: 15
CDR3aa: CASSFPSRVPDTQYF
CDR3nt: TGTGCCAGCAGCTTCCCGTCCAGGGTCCCAGATACGCAGTATTTT

abundance: few
d_gene: -
v_gene: TRBV5-1
j_gene: TRBJ2-1
len: 12
CDR3aa: CASSLGGIEQFF
CDR3nt: TGCGCCAGCAGCTTGGGGGGTATTGAGCAGTTCTTC

abundance: -
d_gene: -
v_gene: TRBV4-3
j_gene: TRBJ2-3
len: 16
CDR3aa: CASSQVGAGGPDTQYF
CDR3nt: TGCGCCAGCAGCCAGGTGGGGGCTGGAGGCCCAGATACGCAGTATTTT

abundance: once
d_gene: -
v_gene: TRBV28
j_gene: TRBJ2-6
len: 19
CDR3aa: CASSFGGYFTPGRANVLTF
CDR3nt: TGTGCCAGCAGTTTCGGGGGATACTTCACTCCCGGGAGGGCCAACGTCCTGACTTTC

abundance: few
d_gene: -
v_gene: TRBV9
j_gene: TRBJ2-3
len: 13
CDR3aa: CASRAGAADTQYF
CDR3nt: TGTGCCAGCAGGGCCGGAGCGGCGGATACGCAGTATTTT

abundance: few
d_gene: TRBD2
v_gene: TRBV9
j_gene: TRBJ2-7
len: 18
CDR3aa: CASSVAPGTSGTHYEQYF
CDR3nt: TGTGCCAGCAGCGTAGCTCCGGGGACTAGCGGGACACACTACGAGCAGTACTTC

abundance: -
d_gene: -
v_gene: TRBV29-1
j_gene: TRBJ2-7
len: 11
CDR3aa: CSARVEYEQYF
CDR3nt: TGCAGCGCCCGCGTTGAGTATGAGCAGTACTTC

abundance: few
d_gene: -
v_gene: TRBV21-1
j_gene: TRBJ2-7
len: 15
CDR3aa: CASSKGWTSSYEQYF
CDR3nt: TGTGCCAGCAGCAAAGGCTGGACCAGCTCCTACGAGCAGTACTTC

abundance: few
d_gene: TRBD2
v_gene: TRBV5-1
j_gene: TRBJ2-1
len: 17
CDR3aa: CASSLDLAGVGYNEQFF
CDR3nt: TGCGCCAGCAGCTTGGATCTAGCGGGAGTGGGTTACAATGAGCAGTTCTTC

abundance: -
d_gene: TRBD1
v_gene: TRBV7-6
j_gene: TRBJ2-1
len: 17
CDR3aa: CASGQGAGSGSYNEQFF
CDR3nt: TGTGCCAGCGGACAGGGGGCTGGTAGCGGTTCCTACAATGAGCAGTTCTTC